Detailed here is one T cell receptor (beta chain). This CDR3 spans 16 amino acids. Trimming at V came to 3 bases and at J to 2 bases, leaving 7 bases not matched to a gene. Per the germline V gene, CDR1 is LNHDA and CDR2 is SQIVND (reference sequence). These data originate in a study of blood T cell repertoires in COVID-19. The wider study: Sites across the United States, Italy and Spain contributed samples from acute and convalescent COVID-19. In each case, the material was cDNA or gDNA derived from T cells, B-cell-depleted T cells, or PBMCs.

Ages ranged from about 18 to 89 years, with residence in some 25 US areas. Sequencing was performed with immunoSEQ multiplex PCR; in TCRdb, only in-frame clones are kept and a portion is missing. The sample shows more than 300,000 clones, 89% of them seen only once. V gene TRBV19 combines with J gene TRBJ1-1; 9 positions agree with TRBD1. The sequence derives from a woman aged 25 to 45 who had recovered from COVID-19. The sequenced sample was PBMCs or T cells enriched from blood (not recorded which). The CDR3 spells CASSIGQGSLNTEAFF. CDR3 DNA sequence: TGTGCCAGTAGTATCGGACAGGGGTCCTTAAACACTGAAGCTTTCTTT. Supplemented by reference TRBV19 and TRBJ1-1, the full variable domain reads DGGITQSPKYLFRKEGQNVTLSCEQNLNHDAMYWYRQDPGQGLRLIYYSQIVNDFQKGDIAEGYSVSREKKESFPLTVTSAQKNPTAFYLCASSIGQGSLNTEAFFGQGTRLTVV.